Here is one T cell receptor (beta chain) with its context. Donors comprised healthy HIV-negative adults lacking recent acute infections or vaccinations. This entry comes from a study of shared clonotypes between healthy human individuals. CDR1 is SEHNR, CDR2 FQNEAQ, per germline (reference sequence). V gave up 5 bases and J gave up 6 bases, with 16 bases separating them. This CDR3 has 14 residues. Some clones are missing from TCRdb's copy, which holds only in-frame ones; the method was immunoSEQ multiplex PCR. The profile shows around 1.4 million clones, just under 99% of them singletons. This chain uses TRBV7-9 with TRBJ1-2; D perhaps matches TRBD1 (5 bases). Sequencing was done on a sample of naive CD4+ T cells sorted from blood. Described subset: CD45RA+ positively selected. The origin of this receptor is a young man in good health. The CDR3 bases are TGTGCCAGCAGCCCAGAAGTTGGGACGGATGGCTACACCTTC. Its translation: CASSPEVGTDGYTF.